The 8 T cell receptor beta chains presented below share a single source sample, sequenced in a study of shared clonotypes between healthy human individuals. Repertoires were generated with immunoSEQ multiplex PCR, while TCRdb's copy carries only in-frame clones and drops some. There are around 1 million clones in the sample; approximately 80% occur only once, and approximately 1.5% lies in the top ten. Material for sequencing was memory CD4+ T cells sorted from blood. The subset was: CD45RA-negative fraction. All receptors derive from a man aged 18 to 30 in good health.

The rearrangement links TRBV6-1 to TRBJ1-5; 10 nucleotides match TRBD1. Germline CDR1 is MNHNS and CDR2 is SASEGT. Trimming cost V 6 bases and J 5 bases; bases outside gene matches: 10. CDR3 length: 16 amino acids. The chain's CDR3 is CASREPGQGSDQPQHF. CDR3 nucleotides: TGTGCCAGCAGAGAACCGGGACAGGGGAGTGATCAGCCCCAGCATTTT.

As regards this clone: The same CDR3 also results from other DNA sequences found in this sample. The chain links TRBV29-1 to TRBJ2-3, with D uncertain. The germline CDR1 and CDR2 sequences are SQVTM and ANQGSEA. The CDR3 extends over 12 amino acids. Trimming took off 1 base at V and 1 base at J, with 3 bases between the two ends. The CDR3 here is CSVEVGTDTQYF. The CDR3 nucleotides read TGCAGCGTTGAAGTGGGCACAGATACGCAGTATTTT.

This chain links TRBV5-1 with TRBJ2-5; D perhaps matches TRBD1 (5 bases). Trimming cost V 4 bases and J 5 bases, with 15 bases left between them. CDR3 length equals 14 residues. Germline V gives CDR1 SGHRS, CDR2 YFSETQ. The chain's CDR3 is CASSRTTGAETQYF. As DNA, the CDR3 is TGCGCCAGCAGCCGAACTACTGGGGCTGAGACCCAGTACTTC. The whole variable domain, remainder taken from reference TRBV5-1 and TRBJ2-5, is KAGVTQTPRYLIKTRGQQVTLSCSPISGHRSVSWYQQTPGQGLQFLFEYFSETQRNKGNFPGRFSGRQFSNSRSEMNVSTLELGDSALYLCASSRTTGAETQYFGPGTRLLVL.

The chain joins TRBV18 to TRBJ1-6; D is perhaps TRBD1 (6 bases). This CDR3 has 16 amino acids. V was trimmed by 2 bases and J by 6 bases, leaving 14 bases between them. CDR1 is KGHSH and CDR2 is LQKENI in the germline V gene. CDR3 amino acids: CASSPIGQGGNSPLHF. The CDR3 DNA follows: TGTGCCAGCTCACCAATTGGTCAAGGGGGTAATTCACCCCTCCACTTT.

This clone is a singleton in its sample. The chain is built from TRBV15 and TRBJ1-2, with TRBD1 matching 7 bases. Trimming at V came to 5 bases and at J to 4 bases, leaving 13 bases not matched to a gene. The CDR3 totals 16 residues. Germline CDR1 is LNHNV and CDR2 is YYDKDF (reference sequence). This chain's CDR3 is CATSPSSGTAVYGYTF. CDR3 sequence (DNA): TGTGCCACCAGCCCCAGTTCCGGGACAGCCGTCTATGGCTACACCTTC.

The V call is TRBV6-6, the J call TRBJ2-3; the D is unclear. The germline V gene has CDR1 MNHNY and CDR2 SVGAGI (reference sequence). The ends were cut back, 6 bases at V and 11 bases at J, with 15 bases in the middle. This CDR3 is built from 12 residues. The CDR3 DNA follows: TGTGCCAGCAGCAGCGACTCCCCAGGGCAGTATTTT. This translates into CASSSDSPGQYF.

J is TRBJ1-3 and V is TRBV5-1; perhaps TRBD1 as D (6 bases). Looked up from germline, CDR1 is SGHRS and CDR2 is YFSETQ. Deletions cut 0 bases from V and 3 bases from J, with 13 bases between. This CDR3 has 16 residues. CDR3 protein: CASSLAGGAYGNTIYF. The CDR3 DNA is TGCGCCAGCAGCTTGGCCGGGGGCGCTTATGGAAACACCATATATTTT.

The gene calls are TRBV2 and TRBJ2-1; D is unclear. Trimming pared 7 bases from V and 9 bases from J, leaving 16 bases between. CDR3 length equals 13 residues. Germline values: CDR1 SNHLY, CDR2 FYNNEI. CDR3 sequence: CASIRAFLAEQFF. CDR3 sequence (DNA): TGTGCCAGCATCCGGGCCTTTTTGGCTGAGCAGTTCTTC. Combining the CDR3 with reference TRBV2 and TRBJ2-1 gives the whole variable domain EPEVTQTPSHQVTQMGQEVILRCVPISNHLYFYWYRQILGQKVEFLVSFYNNEISEKSEIFDDQFSVERPDGSNFTLKIRSTKLEDSAMYFCASIRAFLAEQFFGPGTRLTVL.